Listed below are T cell receptor beta chains from one sample, sequenced in a study of blood T cell repertoires in COVID-19. The method was immunoSEQ multiplex PCR; TCRdb's version includes in-frame clones alone and lacks a portion of them. The table has about 48,000 clones, about 86% seen once; the top ten hold 2.5% to 3%. Sequenced sample: peripheral blood. The receptors derive from a woman of 80 years or more with acute or convalescent COVID-19. CDR3s include the opening cysteine and the closing phenylalanine or tryptophan. Each record gives: clone size, D gene, V gene, J gene, CDR3 DNA, CDR3 protein. D genes are given only for firm matches. Clone size, where shown, is once, few, many, or a class for clones that have expanded.

NA	TRBD1	TRBV6-2/TRBV6-3	TRBJ1-1	TGTGCCAGCAGTCCCACCGGGACAGTAAACACTGAAGCTTTCTTT	CASSPTGTVNTEAFF
NA	TRBD1	TRBV30	TRBJ1-1	TGTGCCTGGAGAGGACAGGGGTTGACTGAAGCTTTCTTT	CAWRGQGLTEAFF
once	TRBD2	TRBV7-2	TRBJ2-1	TGTGCCAGCAGCTTAGGGGATAGCGGGGGGGCAAGTAGGCAGTTCTTC	CASSLGDSGGASRQFF
NA	NA	TRBV19	TRBJ1-1	TGTGCCAGTAGTATAGGGAACAGGGTGAACACTGAAGCTTTCTTT	CASSIGNRVNTEAFF
few	NA	TRBV29-1	TRBJ1-1	TGCAGCGTCGAAGGGGCAGAAATGAACACTGAAGCTTTCTTT	CSVEGAEMNTEAFF
NA	TRBD2	TRBV6-6	TRBJ2-4	TGTGCCAGCAGTCTTTTAACTCAGCGGGGGGGTGGAAACATTCAGTACTTC	CASSLLTQRGGGNIQYF
NA	NA	TRBV3-1/TRBV3-2	TRBJ1-4	TGTGCCAGCAGTTTAAGGGGCGAGGAACTGTTTTTT	CASSLRGEELFF
NA	NA	TRBV6-5	TRBJ1-1	TGTGCCAGCAGGACGCGGGGACACACTGAAGCTTTCTTT	CASRTRGHTEAFF
NA	NA	TRBV19	TRBJ1-1	TGTGCCAGTAGTATACGAGGCGGAGAAGCTTTCTTT	CASSIRGGEAFF
NA	TRBD1	TRBV29-1	TRBJ1-4	TGCAGCGTTGTCGCCAGGGGGAATGAAAAACTGTTTTTT	CSVVARGNEKLFF
NA	TRBD1	TRBV5-1	TRBJ1-2	TGCGCCAGCAGCTTAGGGGACAGCGGAGGCTACACCTTC	CASSLGDSGGYTF
NA	NA	TRBV12-1	TRBJ2-7	TGTGCCAGCGGCCTGAAATTAGGGACTAGCGGGGGGAGCATAAGCTCCTACGAGCAGTACTTC	CASGLKLGTSGGSISSYEQYF
NA	NA	TRBV7-8	TRBJ2-5	TGTGCCAGCAGCTTAGCGCCCCCGACCAGGGCGAACCAAGAGACCCAGTACTTC	CASSLAPPTRANQETQYF
NA	TRBD1	TRBV5-1	TRBJ1-2	TGCGCCAGCAGCTACAATTCCGGGACAGGGAAGGGCTACACCTTC	CASSYNSGTGKGYTF
NA	NA	TRBV6-4	TRBJ2-2	TGTGCCAGCAGCCCAGGGAACACCGGGGAGCTGTTTTTT	CASSPGNTGELFF
NA	NA	TRBV5-6	TRBJ1-3	TGTGCCAGCAGCTTGGGAGGGATCTCTGGAAACACCATATATTTT	CASSLGGISGNTIYF
NA	NA	TRBV3-1/TRBV3-2	TRBJ2-7	TGTGCCAGCAGCCAGGCGGGGGCAAGGTACGAGCAGTACTTC	CASSQAGARYEQYF
NA	TRBD2	TRBV10-3	TRBJ2-3	TGTGCCATCAGTGGAGGTCTAGCGGGCCCAGATACGCAGTATTTT	CAISGGLAGPDTQYF
NA	TRBD1	TRBV6-5	TRBJ1-2	TGTGCCAGCAGAGGACAGGGCAATAACTATGGCTACACCTTC	CASRGQGNNYGYTF
NA	TRBD1	TRBV19	TRBJ1-1	TGTGCCAGTAGTATCTTCCCAGGGGGTATTGCCACCACTGAAGCTTTCTTT	CASSIFPGGIATTEAFF
few	NA	TRBV11-2	TRBJ1-1	TGTGCCAGCAGCTTAGATCGGGGAGGGTACACTGAAGCTTTCTTT	CASSLDRGGYTEAFF
NA	NA	TRBV6-5	TRBJ1-2	TGTGCCAGCAGTTACAAGCGGGATCTTTATGGCTACACCTTC	CASSYKRDLYGYTF
NA	TRBD1	TRBV19	TRBJ1-2	TGTGCCAGTCAGGGGGGCTATGGCTACACCTTC	CASQGGYGYTF
NA	NA	TRBV6-5	TRBJ1-1	TGTGCCAGCAGGGGTTCGTTGGGGGCAACTGAAGCTTTCTTT	CASRGSLGATEAFF
NA	NA	TRBV7-8	TRBJ2-3	TGTGCCAGCAGCTGGAGTGCGGCGCCTGTGGATACGCAGTATTTT	CASSWSAAPVDTQYF
NA	NA	TRBV7-7	TRBJ1-3	TGTGCTAGCAGCCGGGGGTCCGCTGGAAACACCATATATTTT	CASSRGSAGNTIYF
once	TRBD1	TRBV30	TRBJ1-1	TGTGCCTGGGGGACAGGGTTGGACACTGAAGCTTTCTTT	CAWGTGLDTEAFF
NA	NA	TRBV5-6	TRBJ1-6	TGTGCCAGCAGCTTTAGGGGCCTCAATTCACCCCTCCACTTT	CASSFRGLNSPLHF
NA	TRBD2	TRBV7-9	TRBJ2-5	TGTGCCAGCAACCCTCTAGCGGGGGGCATTATTCAAGAGACCCAGTACTTC	CASNPLAGGIIQETQYF
NA	TRBD1	TRBV9	TRBJ1-2	TGTGCCAGCAGCAACACAGGGGCCTGGAGAAACACCTTC	CASSNTGAWRNTF
NA	NA	TRBV7-7	TRBJ2-3	TGTGCCAGCAGCCCAGCGGTAAACACAGATACGCAGTATTTT	CASSPAVNTDTQYF
NA	NA	TRBV30	TRBJ1-1	TGTGCCTGGAGGGGGGGAGGGGAGCGCAGTGGGAACACTGAAGCTTTCTTT	CAWRGGGERSGNTEAFF
once	NA	TRBV19	TRBJ1-1	TGTGCCAGTAGAAGGGGGGGCGGGAACACTGAAGCTTTCTTT	CASRRGGGNTEAFF
NA	NA	TRBV9	TRBJ2-7	TGTGCCAGCAGCGTAGAGCCCCTCCCTGGCGAGCAGTACTTC	CASSVEPLPGEQYF
once	NA	TRBV6-1	TRBJ1-1	TGTGCCAGCAGTGAAGTTCGGACTGAAGCTTTCTTT	CASSEVRTEAFF
NA	TRBD1	TRBV3-1/TRBV3-2	TRBJ1-2	TGTGCCAGCAGCGAAACAGGGGACTATGGCTACACCTTC	CASSETGDYGYTF
NA	NA	TRBV20-1	TRBJ2-6	TGCAGTGCTAGTAAGGGCGGACTCTCTGGGGCCAACGTCCTGACTTTC	CSASKGGLSGANVLTF
NA	TRBD1	TRBV7-2	TRBJ2-6	TGTGCCAGCAGCCGCCGACAGGGACCGGGGGCCAACGTCCTGACTTTC	CASSRRQGPGANVLTF
NA	TRBD2	TRBV12-5	TRBJ2-5	TGTGCTAGTGGTTTAATGCGGGGGGGCGAGGAGACCCAGTACTTC	CASGLMRGGEETQYF
NA	NA	TRBV9	TRBJ1-6	TGTGCCAGCAGCGTTTCGGGATGGGATTCACCCCTCCACTTT	CASSVSGWDSPLHF
NA	NA	TRBV6-5	TRBJ1-6	TGTGCCAGCAGTTACGCGGGGTCCAATACAAATTCACCCCTCCACTTT	CASSYAGSNTNSPLHF
NA	TRBD1	TRBV6-1	TRBJ1-5	TGTGCCAGCAGCGAAGGGACAGCTCAAAATCAGCCCCAGCATTTT	CASSEGTAQNQPQHF
NA	TRBD1	TRBV7-8	TRBJ2-7	TGTGCCAGCAGCCGAAGCGGGACAGGGATTGAGCAGTACTTC	CASSRSGTGIEQYF
NA	TRBD1	TRBV4-1	TRBJ1-6	TGCGCCAGCAGCCAAGAGCAGGGGGCGTTAGTCTATAATTCACCCCTCCACTTT	CASSQEQGALVYNSPLHF
NA	NA	TRBV5-1	TRBJ1-2	TGCGCCAGCAGCAGCCAACGGACACGCTATGGCTACACCTTC	CASSSQRTRYGYTF
NA	NA	TRBV6-6	TRBJ2-7	TGTGCCAGCAGTCACCAGACGGGCTACGAGCAGTACTTC	CASSHQTGYEQYF
NA	TRBD2	TRBV10-3	TRBJ2-1	TGTGCCATCAGTGAGTCGGGGGGGGGCAATGAGCAGTTCTTC	CAISESGGGNEQFF
NA	NA	TRBV7-9	TRBJ1-5	TGTGCCAGCAGCCACTCCGACCGGGCGGGACAGCCCCAGCATTTT	CASSHSDRAGQPQHF
NA	TRBD1	TRBV19	TRBJ1-4	TGTGCCACCCATCCCCCAACAGGGGGGGTAAGGACAAAACTGTTTTTT	CATHPPTGGVRTKLFF
few	TRBD1	TRBV7-9	TRBJ1-1	TGTGCCAGCAGCTTAGGACAGGGGTGGACTGAAGCTTTCTTT	CASSLGQGWTEAFF
NA	NA	TRBV5-4	TRBJ2-7	TGTGCCAGCAGCTTGGAAGGCCAGGGGGGCCACGAGCAGTACTTC	CASSLEGQGGHEQYF
NA	TRBD2	TRBV7-2	TRBJ2-3	TGTGCCAGCAGCTCCCGACTAGCGGCAGATACGCAGTATTTT	CASSSRLAADTQYF
NA	TRBD1	TRBV18	TRBJ1-5	TGTGCCAGCTCACCGGGACAGGAGAGCAATCAGCCCCAGCATTTT	CASSPGQESNQPQHF
few	TRBD1	TRBV5-1	TRBJ2-7	TGCGCCAGCAGCCCCCGCCGGGACAGGGGTTCCTACGAGCAGTACTTC	CASSPRRDRGSYEQYF